This T cell receptor beta chain was recovered during a study of T-cell reconstitution after alpha-beta-depleted transplantation in children. This clonotype was recorded at least ten times. Germline V gives CDR1 SGHAT, CDR2 FQNNGV. This CDR3 contains 15 residues. V gave up 1 base and J gave up 4 bases, with 10 bases separating them. A TCRbeta library incorporating unique molecular identifiers was prepared. TCRdb recomputed calls from the PCR reads with MiXCR, one row per CDR3 protein. The data show a few hundred thousand distinct CDR3 sequences, with around 8.9% seen just once and approximately 5% held by the top ten.

The starting material was PBMCs from the stem cell graft donor, obtained from the stem cell graft. The receptor's source is a human donor who donated a stem cell graft to a child with SCID. This chain uses TRBV11-2 with TRBJ2-2; the D gene is possibly TRBD1 (5 bases). For the CDR3, the DNA is TGTGCCAGCAGCTTAGGGGGCTCGGTCACCGGGGAGCTGTTTTTT. Translated, it gives CASSLGGSVTGELFF.